This TCR beta chain comes out of a study of shared clonotypes between healthy human individuals. The study, taken as a whole, reports: Shared across a few donors were roughly 5.3% of the naive CD4 clonotypes.

Details on this clone: Its antigen is currently unknown.

Every one of the donors was a Caucasian adult that lived in Nashville, Tennessee. With 5 bases removed from V and 3 bases from J, the gap between germline ends came to 7 bases. This CDR3 spans 13 amino acids. Germline-derived CDR1 and CDR2 are SEHNR and FQNEAQ (reference sequence). Measured with immunoSEQ multiplex PCR; TCRdb has only the in-frame clones, and not every one. The sample includes some 2,500,000 clones, 85% to 95% seen only once; the top ten take 0.37%. The specimen sequenced was naive CD4+ T cells from PBMCs. As to subset: CD45RA+ positively selected. This clonotype was obtained from a man younger than 35 in good health. Some clones in this sample may be carry-over from other donors' samples. The chain couples TRBV7-9 to TRBJ2-2; perhaps TRBD2 as D (6 bases). The CDR3 is CASSQRDTGELFF. The CDR3 coding sequence is TGTGCCAGCAGCCAGCGGGACACCGGGGAGCTGTTTTTT.